This T cell receptor beta chain is drawn from a study of beta chain features in type 1 diabetes. Study conclusions and caveats: PCR might show a preference for shorter templates, equally across patients and controls. Researchers report that Type 1 diabetes patients had moderately but significantly shorter TCRB CDR3s across all four CD4+ subsets. Type 1 diabetes patients showed fewer insertions and more deletions at VDJ junctions.

This CDR3 is 11 amino acids long. Deletions cut 4 bases from V and 10 bases from J, with 8 bases between. CDR1 is SEHNR and CDR2 is FQNEAQ in the germline V gene (reference sequence). This clone was seen only a few times. Its matching antigen is unknown. The isolated RNA, all of it, was reverse transcribed, so expressed TCRB transcripts were what got sequenced. Measured with immunoSEQ multiplex PCR; TCRdb has only the in-frame clones, and not every one. The profile shows 350,000 to 400,000 clones, roughly 13% of them singletons. This receptor was identified in a woman between 18 and 30 years old with type 1 diabetes. This chain links TRBV7-9 with TRBJ2-1, with D perhaps TRBD1 (6 bases). Sequencing input: naive CD4+ T cells from blood. The CDR3 here is CASSSRGEQFF. The CDR3 DNA reads TGTGCCAGCAGCTCTAGGGGGGAGCAGTTCTTC.